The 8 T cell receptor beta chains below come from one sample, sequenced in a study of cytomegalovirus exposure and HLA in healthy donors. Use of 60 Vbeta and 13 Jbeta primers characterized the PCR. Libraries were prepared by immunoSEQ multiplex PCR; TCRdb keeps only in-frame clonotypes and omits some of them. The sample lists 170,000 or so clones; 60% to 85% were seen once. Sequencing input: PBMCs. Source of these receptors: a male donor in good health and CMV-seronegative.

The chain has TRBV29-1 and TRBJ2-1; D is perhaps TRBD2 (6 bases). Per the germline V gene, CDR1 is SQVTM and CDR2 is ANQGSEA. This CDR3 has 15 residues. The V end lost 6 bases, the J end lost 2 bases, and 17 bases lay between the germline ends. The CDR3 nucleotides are TGCAGCGTCGTTACCGGGACTTACCCCTACAATGAGCAGTTCTTC. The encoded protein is CSVVTGTYPYNEQFF.

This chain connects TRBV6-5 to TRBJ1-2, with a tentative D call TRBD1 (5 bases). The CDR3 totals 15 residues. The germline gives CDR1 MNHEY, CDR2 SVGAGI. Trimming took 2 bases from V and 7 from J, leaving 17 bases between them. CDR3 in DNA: TGTGCCAGCAGTTACGCGGGAACAGGAGTAAGTGGCTACACCTTC. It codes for CASSYAGTGVSGYTF.

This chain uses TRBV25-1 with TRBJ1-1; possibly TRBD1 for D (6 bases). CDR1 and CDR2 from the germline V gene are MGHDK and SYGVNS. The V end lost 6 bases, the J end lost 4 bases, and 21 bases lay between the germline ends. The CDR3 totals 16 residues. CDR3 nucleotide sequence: TGTGCCAGCAGGGGACAACAACAGGGTCGGTCCACTGAAGCTTTCTTT. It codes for CASRGQQQGRSTEAFF. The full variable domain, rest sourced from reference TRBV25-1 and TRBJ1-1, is EADIYQTPRYLVIGTGKKITLECSQTMGHDKMYWYQQDPGMELHLIHYSYGVNSTEKGDLSSESTVSRIRTEHFPLTLESARPSHTSQYLCASRGQQQGRSTEAFFGQGTRLTVV.

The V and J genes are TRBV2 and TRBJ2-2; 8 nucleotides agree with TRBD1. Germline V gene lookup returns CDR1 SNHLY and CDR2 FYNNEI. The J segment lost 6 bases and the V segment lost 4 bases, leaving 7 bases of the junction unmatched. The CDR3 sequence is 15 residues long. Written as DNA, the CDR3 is TGTGCCAGCAGTGGGCAGGGGGCGCGGGCCGGGGAGCTGTTTTTT. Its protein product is CASSGQGARAGELFF.

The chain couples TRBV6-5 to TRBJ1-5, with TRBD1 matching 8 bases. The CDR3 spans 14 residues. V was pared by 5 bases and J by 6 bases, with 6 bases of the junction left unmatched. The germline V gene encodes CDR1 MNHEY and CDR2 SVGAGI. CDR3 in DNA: TGTGCCAGCAGTACCGACAGGGGTTCTCAGCCCCAGCATTTT. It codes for CASSTDRGSQPQHF.

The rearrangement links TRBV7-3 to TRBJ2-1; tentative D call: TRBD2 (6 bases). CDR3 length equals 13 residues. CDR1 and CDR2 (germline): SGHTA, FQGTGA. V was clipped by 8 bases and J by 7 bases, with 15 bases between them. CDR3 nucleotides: TGTGCCAGCCGGAGGGCCCAAGGTAATGAGCAGTTCTTC. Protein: CASRRAQGNEQFF.

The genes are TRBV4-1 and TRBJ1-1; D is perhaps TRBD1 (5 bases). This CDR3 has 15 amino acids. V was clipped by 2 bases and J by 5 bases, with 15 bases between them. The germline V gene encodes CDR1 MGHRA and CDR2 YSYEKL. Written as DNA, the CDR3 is TGCGCCAGCAGCCAATCACGAACAGGCGGAACTGAAGCTTTCTTT. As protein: CASSQSRTGGTEAFF.

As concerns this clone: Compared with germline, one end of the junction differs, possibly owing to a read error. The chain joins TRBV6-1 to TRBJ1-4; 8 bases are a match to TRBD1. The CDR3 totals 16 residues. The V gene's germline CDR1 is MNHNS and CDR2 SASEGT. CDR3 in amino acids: CAISESIRGPNEKLFF. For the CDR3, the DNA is TGTGCCATCAGTGAGTCGATCAGGGGGCCTAATGAAAAACTGTTTTTT.